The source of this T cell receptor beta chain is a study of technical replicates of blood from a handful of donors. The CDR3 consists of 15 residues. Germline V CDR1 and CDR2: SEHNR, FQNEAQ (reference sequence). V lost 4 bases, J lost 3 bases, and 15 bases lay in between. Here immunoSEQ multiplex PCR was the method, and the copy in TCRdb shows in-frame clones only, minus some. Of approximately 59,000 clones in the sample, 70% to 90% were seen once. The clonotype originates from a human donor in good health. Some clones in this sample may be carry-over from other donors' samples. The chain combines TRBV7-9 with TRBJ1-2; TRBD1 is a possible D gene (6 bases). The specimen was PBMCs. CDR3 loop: CASSYPLGADYGYTF. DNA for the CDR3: TGTGCCAGCAGCTATCCCCTGGGGGCGGACTATGGCTACACCTTC. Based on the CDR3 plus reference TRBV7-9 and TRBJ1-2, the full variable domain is DTGVSQNPRHKITKRGQNVTFRCDPISEHNRLYWYRQTLGQGPEFLTYFQNEAQLEKSRLLSDRFSAERPKGSFSTLEIQRTEQGDSAMYLCASSYPLGADYGYTFGSGTRLTVV.